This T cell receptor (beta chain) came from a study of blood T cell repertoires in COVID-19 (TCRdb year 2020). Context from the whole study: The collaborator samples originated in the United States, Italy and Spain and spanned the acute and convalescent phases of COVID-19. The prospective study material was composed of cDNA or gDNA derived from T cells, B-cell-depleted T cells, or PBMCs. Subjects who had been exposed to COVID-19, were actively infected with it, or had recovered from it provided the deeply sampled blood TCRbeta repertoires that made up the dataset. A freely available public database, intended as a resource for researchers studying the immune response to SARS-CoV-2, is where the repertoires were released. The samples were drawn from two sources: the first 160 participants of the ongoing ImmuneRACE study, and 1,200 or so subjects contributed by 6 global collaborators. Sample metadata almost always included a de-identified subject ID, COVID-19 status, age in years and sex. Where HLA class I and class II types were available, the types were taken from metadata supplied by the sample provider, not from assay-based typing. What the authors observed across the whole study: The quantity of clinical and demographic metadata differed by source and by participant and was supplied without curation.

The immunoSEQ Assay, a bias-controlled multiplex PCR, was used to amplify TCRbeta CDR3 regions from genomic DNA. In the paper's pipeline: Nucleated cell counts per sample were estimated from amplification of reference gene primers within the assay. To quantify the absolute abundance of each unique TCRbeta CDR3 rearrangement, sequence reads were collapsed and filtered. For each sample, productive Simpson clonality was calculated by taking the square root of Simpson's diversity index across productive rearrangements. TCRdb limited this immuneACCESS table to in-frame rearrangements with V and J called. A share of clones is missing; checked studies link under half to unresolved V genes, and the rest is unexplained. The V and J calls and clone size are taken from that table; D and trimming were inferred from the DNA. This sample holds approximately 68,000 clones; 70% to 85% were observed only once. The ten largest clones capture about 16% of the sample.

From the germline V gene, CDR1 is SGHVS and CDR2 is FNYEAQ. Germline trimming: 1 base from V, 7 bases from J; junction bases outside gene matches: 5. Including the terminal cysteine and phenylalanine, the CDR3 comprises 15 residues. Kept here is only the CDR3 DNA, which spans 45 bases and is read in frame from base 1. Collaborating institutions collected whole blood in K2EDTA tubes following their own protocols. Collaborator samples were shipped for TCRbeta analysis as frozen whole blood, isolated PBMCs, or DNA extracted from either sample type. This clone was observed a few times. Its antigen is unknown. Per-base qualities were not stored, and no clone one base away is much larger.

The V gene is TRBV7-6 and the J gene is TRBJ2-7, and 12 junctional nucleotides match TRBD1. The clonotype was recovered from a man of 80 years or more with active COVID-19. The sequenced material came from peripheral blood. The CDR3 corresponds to CASSLEGQGAGEQYF. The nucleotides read TGTGCCAGCAGCTTAGAGGGACAGGGGGCGGGGGAGCAGTACTTC.